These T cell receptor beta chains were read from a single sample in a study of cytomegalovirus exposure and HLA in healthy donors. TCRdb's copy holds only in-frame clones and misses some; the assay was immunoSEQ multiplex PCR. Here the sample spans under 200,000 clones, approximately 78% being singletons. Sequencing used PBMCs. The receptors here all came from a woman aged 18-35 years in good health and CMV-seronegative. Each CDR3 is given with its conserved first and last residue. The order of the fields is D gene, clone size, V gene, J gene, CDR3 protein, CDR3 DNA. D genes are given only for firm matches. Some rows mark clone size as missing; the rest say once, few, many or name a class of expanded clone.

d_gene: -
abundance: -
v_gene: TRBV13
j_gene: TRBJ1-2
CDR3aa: CASSLDRFNYGYTF
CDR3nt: TGTGCCAGCAGCTTAGACAGGTTTAACTATGGCTACACCTTC

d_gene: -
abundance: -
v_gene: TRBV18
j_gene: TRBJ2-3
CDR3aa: CASSLDRNQQYF
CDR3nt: TGTGCCAGCTCACTCGACAGAAACCAGCAGTATTTT

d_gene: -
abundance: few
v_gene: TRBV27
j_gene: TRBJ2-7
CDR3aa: CASSRGQSRASEQYF
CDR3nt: TGTGCCAGCAGTCGAGGACAGTCCCGAGCTTCCGAGCAGTACTTC

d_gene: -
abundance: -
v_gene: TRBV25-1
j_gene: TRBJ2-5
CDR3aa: CASSEFQHSPFQETQYF
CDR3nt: TGTGCCAGCAGTGAATTTCAACATTCCCCCTTCCAAGAGACCCAGTACTTC

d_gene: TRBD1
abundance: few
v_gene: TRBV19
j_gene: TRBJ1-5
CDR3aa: CASLGTGDVWTNQPQHF
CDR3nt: TGTGCCAGTCTAGGGACAGGGGATGTCTGGACTAATCAGCCCCAGCATTTT

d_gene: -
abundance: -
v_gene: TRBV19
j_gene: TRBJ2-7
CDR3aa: CASSIETRGSYEQYF
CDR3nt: TGTGCCAGTAGTATAGAAACCAGGGGATCCTACGAGCAGTACTTC

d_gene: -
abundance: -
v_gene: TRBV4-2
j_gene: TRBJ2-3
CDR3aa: CASSPRPLGDTDTQYF
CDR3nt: TGTGCCAGCAGCCCAAGACCCCTGGGAGACACAGATACGCAGTATTTT

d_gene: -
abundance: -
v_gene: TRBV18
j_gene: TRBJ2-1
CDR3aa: CASSPRDGDNEQFF
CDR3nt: TGTGCCAGCTCACCGCGGGACGGTGACAATGAGCAGTTCTTC

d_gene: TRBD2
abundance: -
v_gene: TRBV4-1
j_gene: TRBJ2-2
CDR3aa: CASSQDPLAGFTGELFF
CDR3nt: TGCGCCAGCAGCCAAGACCCACTAGCGGGCTTCACCGGGGAGCTGTTTTTT

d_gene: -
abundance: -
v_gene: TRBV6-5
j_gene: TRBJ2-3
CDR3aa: CASSYKRAGATDTQYF
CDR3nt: TGTGCCAGCAGTTACAAGCGGGCGGGGGCAACAGATACGCAGTATTTT

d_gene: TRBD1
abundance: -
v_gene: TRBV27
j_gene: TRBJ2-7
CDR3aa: CASSSPGQGTSYEQYF
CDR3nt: TGTGCCAGCAGTTCCCCCGGACAGGGGACTTCCTACGAGCAGTACTTC

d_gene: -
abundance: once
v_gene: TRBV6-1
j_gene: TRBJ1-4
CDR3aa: CASSPPGRGNEKLFF
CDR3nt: TGTGCCAGCAGTCCCCCGGGCAGGGGTAATGAAAAACTGTTTTTT

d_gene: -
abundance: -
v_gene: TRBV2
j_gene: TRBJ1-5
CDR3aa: CASSEPTGFDSNQPQHF
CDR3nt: TGTGCCAGCAGTGAGCCCACCGGGTTCGATAGCAATCAGCCCCAGCATTTT

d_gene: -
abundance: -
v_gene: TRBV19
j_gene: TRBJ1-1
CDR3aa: CASTGNTEAFF
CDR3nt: TGTGCCAGTACGGGTAACACTGAAGCTTTCTTT

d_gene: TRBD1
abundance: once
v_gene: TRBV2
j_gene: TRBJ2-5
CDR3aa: CASSSDRGHGETQYF
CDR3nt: TGTGCCAGCAGCTCAGACAGGGGGCATGGAGAGACCCAGTACTTC

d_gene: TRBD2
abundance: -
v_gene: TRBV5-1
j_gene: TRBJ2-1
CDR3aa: CASSLGLAGSSDEQFF
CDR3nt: TGCGCCAGCAGCTTGGGACTAGCGGGTAGTAGCGATGAGCAGTTCTTC

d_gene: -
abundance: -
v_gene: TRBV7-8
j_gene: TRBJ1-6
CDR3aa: CASSLLDNRNSPLHF
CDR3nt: TGTGCCAGCAGCTTACTGGACAACCGTAATTCACCCCTCCACTTT

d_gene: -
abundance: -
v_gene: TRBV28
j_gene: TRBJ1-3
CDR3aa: CASRLGNTIYF
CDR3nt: TGTGCCAGCAGGCTAGGAAACACCATATATTTT

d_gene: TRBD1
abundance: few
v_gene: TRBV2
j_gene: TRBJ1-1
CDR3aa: CASSFTGGDTEAFF
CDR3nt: TGTGCCAGCAGTTTTACAGGGGGGGACACTGAAGCTTTCTTT

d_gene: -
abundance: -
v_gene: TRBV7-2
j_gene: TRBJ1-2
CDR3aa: CASIQHTTNYGYTF
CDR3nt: TGTGCCAGCATCCAACATACTACTAACTATGGCTACACCTTC

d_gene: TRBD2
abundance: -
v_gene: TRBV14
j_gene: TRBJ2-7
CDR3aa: CASSQLGGDEQYF
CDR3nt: TGTGCCAGCAGCCAACTGGGGGGGGACGAGCAGTACTTC

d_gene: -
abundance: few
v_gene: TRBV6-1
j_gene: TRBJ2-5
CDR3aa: CASSEEKDRFQTQYF
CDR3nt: TGTGCCAGCAGTGAAGAAAAGGACAGATTCCAGACCCAGTACTTC

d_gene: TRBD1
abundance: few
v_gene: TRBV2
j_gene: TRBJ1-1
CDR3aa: CASRQDREAFF
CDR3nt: TGTGCCAGCAGGCAGGACAGGGAAGCTTTCTTT

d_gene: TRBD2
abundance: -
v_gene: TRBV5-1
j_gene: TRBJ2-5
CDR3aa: CASSSLAGQTQYF
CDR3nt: TGCGCCAGCAGCTCACTAGCGGGGCAGACCCAGTACTTC

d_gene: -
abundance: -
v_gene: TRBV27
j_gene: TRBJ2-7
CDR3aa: CASRANNLVEQYF
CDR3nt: TGTGCCAGCAGAGCCAATAATCTAGTCGAGCAGTACTTC

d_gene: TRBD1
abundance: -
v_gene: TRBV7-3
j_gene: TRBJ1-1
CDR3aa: CASSLAGQANTEAFF
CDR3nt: TGTGCCAGCAGCTTGGCGGGACAGGCGAACACTGAAGCTTTCTTT

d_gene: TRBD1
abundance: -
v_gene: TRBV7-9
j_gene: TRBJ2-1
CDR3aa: CASSWRDRNNEQFF
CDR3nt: TGTGCCAGCAGCTGGAGGGACAGGAACAATGAGCAGTTCTTC

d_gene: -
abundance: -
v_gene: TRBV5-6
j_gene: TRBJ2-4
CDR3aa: CASSAAGTPTIQYF
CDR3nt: TGTGCCAGCAGCGCGGCCGGGACACCAACTATTCAGTACTTC

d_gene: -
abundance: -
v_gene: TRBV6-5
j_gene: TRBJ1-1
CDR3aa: CASSRQNTEAFF
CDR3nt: TGTGCCAGCAGTAGACAGAACACTGAAGCTTTCTTT

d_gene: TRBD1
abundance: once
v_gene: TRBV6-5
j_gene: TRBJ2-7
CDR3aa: CASTPLTGSHEQYF
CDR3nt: TGTGCCAGCACCCCTTTGACAGGGAGCCACGAGCAGTACTTC

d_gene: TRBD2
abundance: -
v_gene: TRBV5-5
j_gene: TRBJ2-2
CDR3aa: CASSFGLAGTGELFF
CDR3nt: TGTGCCAGCAGCTTCGGACTAGCGGGGACCGGGGAGCTGTTTTTT

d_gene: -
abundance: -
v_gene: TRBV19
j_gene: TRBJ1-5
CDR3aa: CASSMASGKQPQHF
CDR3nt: TGTGCCAGTAGTATGGCGTCAGGGAAGCAGCCCCAGCATTTT